This is a list of T cell receptor beta chains from one sample in a study of T cell responses to AZD1222 COVID-19 vaccine. Assay: immunoSEQ multiplex PCR; the TCRdb copy retains only in-frame clones and omits some. The sample lists under 100,000 clones, approximately 85% occurring once. The source was peripheral blood, collected 28 days after the second AZD1222 dose. The receptor source for this set is an adult who received the AZD1222 COVID-19 vaccine. Each CDR3 is given with its conserved first and last residue. Fields, in order: J gene, clone size, V gene, CDR3 protein. Clone sizes are given selectively: once, few, many, or a class where the clone is expanded.

J gene: TRBJ1-2; clone size: few; V gene: TRBV6-5; CDR3 protein: CASSLNGYYGYTF
J gene: TRBJ2-3; clone size: NA; V gene: TRBV7-2; CDR3 protein: CASSLGQGSDTQYF
J gene: TRBJ1-1; clone size: NA; V gene: TRBV6-5; CDR3 protein: CASSYIAGSPTEAFF
J gene: TRBJ1-6; clone size: NA; V gene: TRBV7-2; CDR3 protein: CASSSGGTYNSPLHF
J gene: TRBJ2-3; clone size: NA; V gene: TRBV27; CDR3 protein: CASRNGLAVLTDTQYF
J gene: TRBJ1-5; clone size: NA; V gene: TRBV2; CDR3 protein: CASSDIRGGQPQHF
J gene: TRBJ1-4; clone size: NA; V gene: TRBV14; CDR3 protein: CASSQGYSRDGNEKLFF
J gene: TRBJ2-6; clone size: few; V gene: TRBV10-3; CDR3 protein: CAITPGGAGANVLTF
J gene: TRBJ1-2; clone size: NA; V gene: TRBV23-1; CDR3 protein: CASSQSGRVYGYTF
J gene: TRBJ2-4; clone size: NA; V gene: TRBV24-1; CDR3 protein: CATSDRDSKNIQYF
J gene: TRBJ1-1; clone size: once; V gene: TRBV23-1; CDR3 protein: CASSRGHPMNTEAFF
J gene: TRBJ1-2; clone size: NA; V gene: TRBV27; CDR3 protein: CASSLSGQGYYGYTF
J gene: TRBJ2-3; clone size: few; V gene: TRBV6-2/TRBV6-3; CDR3 protein: CASSYSGQGARTDTQYF
J gene: TRBJ1-1; clone size: NA; V gene: TRBV5-4; CDR3 protein: CASSPGLGTNTEAFF
J gene: TRBJ1-3; clone size: NA; V gene: TRBV28; CDR3 protein: CASSERGNTIYF
J gene: TRBJ2-1; clone size: NA; V gene: TRBV19; CDR3 protein: CASSPTGVLNEQFF
J gene: TRBJ2-3; clone size: NA; V gene: TRBV29-1; CDR3 protein: CSVEECRDSTAPSTDTQYF
J gene: TRBJ1-2; clone size: NA; V gene: TRBV15; CDR3 protein: CATSGDRGVNYGYTF
J gene: TRBJ1-4; clone size: NA; V gene: TRBV7-9; CDR3 protein: CASSLSQGATNEKLFF
J gene: TRBJ2-5; clone size: NA; V gene: TRBV6-1; CDR3 protein: CASSEGASWETQYF
J gene: TRBJ2-1; clone size: once; V gene: TRBV24-1; CDR3 protein: CATSDLNKRSGREQFF
J gene: TRBJ2-5; clone size: few; V gene: TRBV7-9; CDR3 protein: CASSRTPEQETQYF
J gene: TRBJ1-5; clone size: NA; V gene: TRBV19; CDR3 protein: CASTPGVNQPQHF
J gene: TRBJ1-2; clone size: NA; V gene: TRBV19; CDR3 protein: CASRQGRLGYGYTF
J gene: TRBJ2-1; clone size: NA; V gene: TRBV9; CDR3 protein: CASSVGVGEQFF
J gene: TRBJ1-2; clone size: NA; V gene: TRBV25-1; CDR3 protein: CASMATGGGGYTF
J gene: TRBJ2-2; clone size: NA; V gene: TRBV5-4; CDR3 protein: CASSLVGGGELFF
J gene: TRBJ1-2; clone size: NA; V gene: TRBV29-1; CDR3 protein: CSVERQGDGYTF
J gene: TRBJ2-1; clone size: once; V gene: TRBV18; CDR3 protein: CASSPGRASYNEQFF
J gene: TRBJ2-1; clone size: NA; V gene: TRBV3-1/TRBV3-2; CDR3 protein: CASSQDRGLYNEQFF
J gene: TRBJ2-1; clone size: NA; V gene: TRBV21-1; CDR3 protein: CASSKAASFNSHGVTLWGLVKFF
J gene: TRBJ2-3; clone size: once; V gene: TRBV6-2/TRBV6-3; CDR3 protein: CASSYLAGGRETDTQYF
J gene: TRBJ2-5; clone size: NA; V gene: TRBV7-2; CDR3 protein: CASSLEIGQQETQYF
J gene: TRBJ2-4; clone size: NA; V gene: TRBV15; CDR3 protein: CATSLDRTIQYF
J gene: TRBJ1-6; clone size: NA; V gene: TRBV9; CDR3 protein: CASSVGGRGGSPLHF
J gene: TRBJ1-2; clone size: NA; V gene: TRBV6-5; CDR3 protein: CAGRDLGYGYTF
J gene: TRBJ2-1; clone size: once; V gene: TRBV27; CDR3 protein: CASSPVGLAQFF
J gene: TRBJ1-2; clone size: NA; V gene: TRBV19; CDR3 protein: CASSITGILNYGYTF
J gene: TRBJ1-3; clone size: NA; V gene: TRBV19; CDR3 protein: CASSKRRADTGADTIYF
J gene: TRBJ1-2; clone size: once; V gene: TRBV28; CDR3 protein: CASSPGLNYGYTF
J gene: TRBJ1-2; clone size: NA; V gene: TRBV10-2; CDR3 protein: CASNLLPAMAFDGYTF
J gene: TRBJ1-5; clone size: NA; V gene: TRBV6-5; CDR3 protein: CASSSQGAYQPQHF
J gene: TRBJ2-2; clone size: NA; V gene: TRBV6-5; CDR3 protein: CASSSPSGGPGELFF
J gene: TRBJ2-7; clone size: NA; V gene: TRBV5-4; CDR3 protein: CASSRQGSSYEQYF
J gene: TRBJ1-1; clone size: once; V gene: TRBV29-1; CDR3 protein: CSVEESAGVTEAFF
J gene: TRBJ2-1; clone size: NA; V gene: TRBV12-3/TRBV12-4; CDR3 protein: CASSDRVLVF
J gene: TRBJ2-1; clone size: NA; V gene: TRBV6-6; CDR3 protein: CASRPQYNEQFF
J gene: TRBJ2-1; clone size: NA; V gene: TRBV5-4; CDR3 protein: CASSKEGRGTISSYNEQFF
J gene: TRBJ1-5; clone size: NA; V gene: TRBV4-2; CDR3 protein: CASSHTEGTPGQPQHF
J gene: TRBJ2-3; clone size: NA; V gene: TRBV4-3; CDR3 protein: CASSQGGTTDTQYF
J gene: TRBJ1-3; clone size: NA; V gene: TRBV16; CDR3 protein: CASSQSTGELGDTIYF
J gene: TRBJ1-2; clone size: NA; V gene: TRBV11-2; CDR3 protein: CASSSSTGGTKSNYGYTF